The T cell receptor beta chain described here comes from a study of control samples from healthy donors and cancer patients. There are 16 residues in the CDR3. V was pared by 4 bases and J by 3 bases, with 9 bases of the junction left unmatched. CDR1 KGHDR and CDR2 SFDVKD come from the germline V gene. TCRdb's copy holds only in-frame clones and misses some; the assay was immunoSEQ multiplex PCR. The sample lists 50,000 or so clones; approximately 86% were seen once. The specimen sequenced was PBMCs. The chain uses TRBV24-1 and TRBJ2-7; 9 bases fit TRBD1. The clonotype was recovered from a woman between 50 and 59 years old with lung cancer. The CDR3 DNA reads TGTGCCACCAGTGACTCTCGACAGGGGGGATTCTACGAGCAGTACTTC. As protein: CATSDSRQGGFYEQYF.